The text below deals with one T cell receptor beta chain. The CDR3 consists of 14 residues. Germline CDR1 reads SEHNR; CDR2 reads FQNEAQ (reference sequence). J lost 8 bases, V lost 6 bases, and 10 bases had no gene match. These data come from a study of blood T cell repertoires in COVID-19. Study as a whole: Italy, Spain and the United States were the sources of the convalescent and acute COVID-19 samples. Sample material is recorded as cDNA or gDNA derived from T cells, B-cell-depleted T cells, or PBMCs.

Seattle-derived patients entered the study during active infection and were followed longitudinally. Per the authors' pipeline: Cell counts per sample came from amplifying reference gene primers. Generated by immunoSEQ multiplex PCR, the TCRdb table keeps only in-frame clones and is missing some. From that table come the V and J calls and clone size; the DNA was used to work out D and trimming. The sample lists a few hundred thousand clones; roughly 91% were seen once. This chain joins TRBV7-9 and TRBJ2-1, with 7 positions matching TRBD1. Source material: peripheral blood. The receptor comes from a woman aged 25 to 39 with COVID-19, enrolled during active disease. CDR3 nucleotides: TGTGCCAGCAGGTCAGGACAGGCTGGCGATGAGCAGTTCTTC. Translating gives CASRSGQAGDEQFF.